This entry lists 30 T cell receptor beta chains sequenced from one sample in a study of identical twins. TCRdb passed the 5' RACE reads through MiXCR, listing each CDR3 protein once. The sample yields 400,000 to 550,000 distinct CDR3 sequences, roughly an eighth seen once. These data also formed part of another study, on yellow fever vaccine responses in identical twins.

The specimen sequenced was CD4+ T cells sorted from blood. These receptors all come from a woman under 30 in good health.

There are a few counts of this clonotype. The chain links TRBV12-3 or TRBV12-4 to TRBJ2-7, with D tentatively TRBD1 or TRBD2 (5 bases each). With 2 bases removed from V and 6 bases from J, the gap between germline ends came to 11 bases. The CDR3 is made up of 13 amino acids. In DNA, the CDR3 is TGTGCCAGCAGTTTATTCGGGGACGGCGAGCAGTACTTC. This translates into CASSLFGDGEQYF.

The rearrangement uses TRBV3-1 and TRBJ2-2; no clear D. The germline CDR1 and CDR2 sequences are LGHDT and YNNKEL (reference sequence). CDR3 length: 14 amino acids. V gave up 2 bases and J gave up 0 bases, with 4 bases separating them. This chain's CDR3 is CASSQRANTGELFF. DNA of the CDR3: TGTGCCAGCAGCCAACGCGCGAACACCGGGGAGCTGTTTTTT.

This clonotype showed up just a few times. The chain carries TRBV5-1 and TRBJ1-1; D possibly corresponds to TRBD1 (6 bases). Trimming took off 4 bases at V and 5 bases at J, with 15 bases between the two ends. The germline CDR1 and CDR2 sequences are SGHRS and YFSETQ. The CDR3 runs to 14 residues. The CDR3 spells CASSAPGGQTEAFF. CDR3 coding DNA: TGCGCCAGCAGCGCCCCGGGGGGGCAAACTGAAGCTTTCTTT.

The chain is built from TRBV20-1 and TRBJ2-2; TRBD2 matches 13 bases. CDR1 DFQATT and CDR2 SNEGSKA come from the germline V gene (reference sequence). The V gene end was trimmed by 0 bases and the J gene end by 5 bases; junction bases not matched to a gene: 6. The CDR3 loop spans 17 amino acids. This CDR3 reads CSARDQGLAGLTGELFF. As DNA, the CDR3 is TGCAGTGCTAGAGACCAGGGACTAGCGGGACTAACCGGGGAGCTGTTTTTT.

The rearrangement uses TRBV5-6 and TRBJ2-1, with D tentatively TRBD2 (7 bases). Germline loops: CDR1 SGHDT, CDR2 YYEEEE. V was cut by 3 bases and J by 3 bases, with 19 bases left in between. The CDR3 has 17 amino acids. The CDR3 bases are TGTGCCAGCAGCTGGGGGCGGGGGACCTCTGGCTACAATGAGCAGTTCTTC. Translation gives CASSWGRGTSGYNEQFF. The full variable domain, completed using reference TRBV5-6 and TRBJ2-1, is DAGVTQSPTHLIKTRGQQVTLRCSPKSGHDTVSWYQQALGQGPQFIFQYYEEEERQRGNFPDRFSGHQFPNYSSELNVNALLLGDSALYLCASSWGRGTSGYNEQFFGPGTRLTVL.

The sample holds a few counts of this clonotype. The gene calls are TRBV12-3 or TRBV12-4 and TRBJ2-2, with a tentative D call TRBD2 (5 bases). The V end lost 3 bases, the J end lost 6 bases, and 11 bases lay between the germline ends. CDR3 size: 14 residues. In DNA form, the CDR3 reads TGTGCCAGCAGTTTCCTAGCATTATCCGGGGAGCTGTTTTTT. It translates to CASSFLALSGELFF.

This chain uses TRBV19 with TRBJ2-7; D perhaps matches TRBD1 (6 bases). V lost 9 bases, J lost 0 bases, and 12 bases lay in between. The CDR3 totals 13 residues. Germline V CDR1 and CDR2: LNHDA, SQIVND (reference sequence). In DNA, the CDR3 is TGTGCCAGCCAAGGACAGAACTCCTACGAGCAGTACTTC. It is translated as CASQGQNSYEQYF.

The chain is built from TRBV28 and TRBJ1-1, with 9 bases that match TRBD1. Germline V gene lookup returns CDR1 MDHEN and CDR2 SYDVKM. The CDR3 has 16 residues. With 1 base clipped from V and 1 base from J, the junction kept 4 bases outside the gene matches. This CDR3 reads CASSLYGTGSNTEAFF. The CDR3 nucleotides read TGTGCCAGCAGTTTATACGGGACAGGGTCGAACACTGAAGCTTTCTTT.

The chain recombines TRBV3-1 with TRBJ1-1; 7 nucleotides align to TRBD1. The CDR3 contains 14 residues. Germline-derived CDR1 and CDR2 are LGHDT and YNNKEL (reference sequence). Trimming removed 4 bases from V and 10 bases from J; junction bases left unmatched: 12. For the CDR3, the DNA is TGTGCCAGCAGCCTTCAGGGCCCCCAGGGGGGAGCTTTCTTT. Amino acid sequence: CASSLQGPQGGAFF.

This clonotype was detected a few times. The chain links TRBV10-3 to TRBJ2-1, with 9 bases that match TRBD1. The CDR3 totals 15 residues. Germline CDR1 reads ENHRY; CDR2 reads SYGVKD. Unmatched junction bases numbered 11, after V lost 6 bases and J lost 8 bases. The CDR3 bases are TGTGCCATCAGAGATCCGGGACAGGGTTTCGATGAGCAGTTCTTC. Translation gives CAIRDPGQGFDEQFF.

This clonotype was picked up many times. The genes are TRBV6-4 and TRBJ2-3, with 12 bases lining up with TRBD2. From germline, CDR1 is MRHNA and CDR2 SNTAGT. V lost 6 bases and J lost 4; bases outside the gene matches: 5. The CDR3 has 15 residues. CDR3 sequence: CASSPLAGGPDTQYF. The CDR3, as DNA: TGTGCCAGCAGCCCACTAGCGGGAGGCCCAGATACGCAGTATTTT.

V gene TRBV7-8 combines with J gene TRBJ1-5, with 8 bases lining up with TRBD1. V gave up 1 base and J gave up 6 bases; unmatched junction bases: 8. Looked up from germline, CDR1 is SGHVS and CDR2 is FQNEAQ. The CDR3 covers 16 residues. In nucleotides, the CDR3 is TGTGCCAGCAGCTTAGGGGGCCAGGGGGCACGTCAGCCCCAGCATTTT. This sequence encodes CASSLGGQGARQPQHF. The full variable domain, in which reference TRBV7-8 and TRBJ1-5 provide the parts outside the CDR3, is GAGVSQSPRYKVAKRGQDVALRCDPISGHVSLFWYQQALGQGPEFLTYFQNEAQLDKSGLPSDRFFAERPEGSVSTLKIQRTQQEDSAVYLCASSLGGQGARQPQHFGDGTRLSIL.

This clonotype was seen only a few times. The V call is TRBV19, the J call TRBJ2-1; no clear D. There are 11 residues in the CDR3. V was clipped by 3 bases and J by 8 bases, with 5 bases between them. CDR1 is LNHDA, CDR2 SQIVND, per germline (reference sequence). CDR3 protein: CASSIRDEQFF. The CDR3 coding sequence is TGTGCCAGTAGTATCCGCGATGAGCAGTTCTTC.

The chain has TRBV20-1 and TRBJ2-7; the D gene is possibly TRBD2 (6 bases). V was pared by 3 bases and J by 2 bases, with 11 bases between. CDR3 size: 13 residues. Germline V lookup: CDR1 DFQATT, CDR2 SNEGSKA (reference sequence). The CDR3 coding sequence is TGCAGTGCTAGTCCGGGGGTAACCTACGAGCAGTACTTC. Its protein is CSASPGVTYEQYF.

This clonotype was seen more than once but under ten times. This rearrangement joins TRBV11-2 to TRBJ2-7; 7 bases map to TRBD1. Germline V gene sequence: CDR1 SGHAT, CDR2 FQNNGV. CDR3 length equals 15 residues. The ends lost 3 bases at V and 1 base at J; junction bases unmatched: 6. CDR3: CASSFRDSWSYEQYF. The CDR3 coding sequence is TGTGCCAGCAGCTTCCGGGACAGTTGGTCCTACGAGCAGTACTTC.

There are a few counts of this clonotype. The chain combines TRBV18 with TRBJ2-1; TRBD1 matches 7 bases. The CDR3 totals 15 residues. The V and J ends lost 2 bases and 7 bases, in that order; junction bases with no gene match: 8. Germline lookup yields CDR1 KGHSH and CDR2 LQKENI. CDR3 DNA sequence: TGTGCCAGCTCACCATCCATTAAGGGGGCGAATGAGCAGTTCTTC. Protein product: CASSPSIKGANEQFF.

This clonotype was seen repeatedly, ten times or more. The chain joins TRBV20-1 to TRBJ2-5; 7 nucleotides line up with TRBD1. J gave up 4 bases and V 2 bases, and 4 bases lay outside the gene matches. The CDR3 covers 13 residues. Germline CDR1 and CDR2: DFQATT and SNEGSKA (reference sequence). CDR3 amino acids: CSARRQGRETQYF. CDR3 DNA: TGCAGTGCTAGACGACAGGGAAGAGAGACCCAGTACTTC.

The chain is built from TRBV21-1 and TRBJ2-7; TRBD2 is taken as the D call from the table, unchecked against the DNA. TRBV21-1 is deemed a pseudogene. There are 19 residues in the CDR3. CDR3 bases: TGTGCCAGCAGCAAAGACAGGGAACTTTCGGGACTAGGCACCTACGAGCAGTACTTC. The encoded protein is CASSKDRELSGLGTYEQYF.

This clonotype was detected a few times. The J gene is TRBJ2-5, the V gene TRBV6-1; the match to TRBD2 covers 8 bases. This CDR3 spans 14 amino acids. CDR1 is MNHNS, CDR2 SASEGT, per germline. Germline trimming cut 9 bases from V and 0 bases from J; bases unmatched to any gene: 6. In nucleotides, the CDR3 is TGTGCCAGACCTAGCGGGCGGTACCAAGAGACCCAGTACTTC. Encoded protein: CARPSGRYQETQYF.

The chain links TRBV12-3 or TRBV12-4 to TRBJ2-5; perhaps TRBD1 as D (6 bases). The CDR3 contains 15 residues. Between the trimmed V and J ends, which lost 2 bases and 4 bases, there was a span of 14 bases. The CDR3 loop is CASSLQARGRETQYF. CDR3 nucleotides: TGTGCCAGCAGTTTACAGGCCAGGGGTCGAGAGACCCAGTACTTC.

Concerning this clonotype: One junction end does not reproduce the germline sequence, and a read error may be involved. The CDR3 is CCASSLLAGSDTQYF. CDR3 coding DNA: TGCTGTGCTAGCTCTCTACTAGCGGGGTCAGATACGCAGTATTTT. The V call is TRBV20-1, the J call TRBJ2-3; TRBD2 matches 10 bases. The germline gives CDR1 DFQATT, CDR2 SNEGSKA (reference sequence). The CDR3 spans 15 residues.

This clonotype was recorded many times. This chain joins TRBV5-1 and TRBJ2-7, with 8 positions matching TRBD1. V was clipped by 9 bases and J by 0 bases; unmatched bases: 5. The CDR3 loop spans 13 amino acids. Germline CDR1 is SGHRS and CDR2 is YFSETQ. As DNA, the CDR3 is TGCGCCATCTGGGGACAGGCCTCCTACGAGCAGTACTTC. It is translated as CAIWGQASYEQYF.

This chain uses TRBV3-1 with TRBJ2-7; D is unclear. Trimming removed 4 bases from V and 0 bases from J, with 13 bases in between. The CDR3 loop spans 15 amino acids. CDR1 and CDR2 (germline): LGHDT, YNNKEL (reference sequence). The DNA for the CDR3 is TGTGCCAGCAGCCTAGAGGATCGGTTCTCCTACGAGCAGTACTTC. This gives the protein CASSLEDRFSYEQYF.

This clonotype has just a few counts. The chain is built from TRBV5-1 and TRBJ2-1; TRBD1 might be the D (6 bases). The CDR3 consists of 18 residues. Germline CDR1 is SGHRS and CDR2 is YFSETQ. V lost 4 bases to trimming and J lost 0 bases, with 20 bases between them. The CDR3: CASSLLGQTTGSYNEQFF. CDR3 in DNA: TGCGCCAGCAGCCTCCTCGGACAGACCACTGGCTCCTACAATGAGCAGTTCTTC.

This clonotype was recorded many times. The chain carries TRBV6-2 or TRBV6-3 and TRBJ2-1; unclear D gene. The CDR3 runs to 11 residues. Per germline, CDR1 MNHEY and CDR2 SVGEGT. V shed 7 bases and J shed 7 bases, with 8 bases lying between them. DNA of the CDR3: TGTGCCAGCACCCTCGGGAATGAGCAGTTCTTC. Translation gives CASTLGNEQFF.

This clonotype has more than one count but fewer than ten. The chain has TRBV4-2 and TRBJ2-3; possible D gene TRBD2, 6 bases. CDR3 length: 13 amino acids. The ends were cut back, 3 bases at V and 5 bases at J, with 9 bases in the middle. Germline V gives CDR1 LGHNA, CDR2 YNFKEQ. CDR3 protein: CASSHRGEDTQYF. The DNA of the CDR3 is TGTGCCAGCAGCCACCGCGGGGAAGATACGCAGTATTTT.

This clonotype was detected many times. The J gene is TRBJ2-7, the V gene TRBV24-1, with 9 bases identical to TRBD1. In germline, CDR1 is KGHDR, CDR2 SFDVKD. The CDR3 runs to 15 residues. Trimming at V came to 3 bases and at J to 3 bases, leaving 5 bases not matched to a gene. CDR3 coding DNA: TGTGCCACCAGTGATCCGGGACAGGGCAGCTACGAGCAGTACTTC. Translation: CATSDPGQGSYEQYF.

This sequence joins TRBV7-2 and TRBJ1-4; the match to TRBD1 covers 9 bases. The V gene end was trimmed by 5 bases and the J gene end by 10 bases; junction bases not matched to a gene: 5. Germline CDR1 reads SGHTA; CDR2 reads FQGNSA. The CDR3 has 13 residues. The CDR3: CASSGTGWGKLFF. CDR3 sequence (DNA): TGTGCCAGCAGCGGGACAGGGTGGGGAAAACTGTTTTTT.

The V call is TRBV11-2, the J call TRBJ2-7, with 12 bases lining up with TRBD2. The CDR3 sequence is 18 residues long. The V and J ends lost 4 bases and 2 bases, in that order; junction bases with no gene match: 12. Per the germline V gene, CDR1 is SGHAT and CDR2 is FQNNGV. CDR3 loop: CASSSTSGRFGATYEQYF. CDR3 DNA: TGTGCCAGCAGCTCCACTAGCGGGAGGTTCGGGGCCACCTACGAGCAGTACTTC. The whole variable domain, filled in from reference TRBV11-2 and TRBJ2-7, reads EAGVAQSPRYKIIEKRQSVAFWCNPISGHATLYWYQQILGQGPKLLIQFQNNGVVDDSQLPKDRFSAERLKGVDSTLKIQPAKLEDSAVYLCASSSTSGRFGATYEQYFGPGTRLTVT.

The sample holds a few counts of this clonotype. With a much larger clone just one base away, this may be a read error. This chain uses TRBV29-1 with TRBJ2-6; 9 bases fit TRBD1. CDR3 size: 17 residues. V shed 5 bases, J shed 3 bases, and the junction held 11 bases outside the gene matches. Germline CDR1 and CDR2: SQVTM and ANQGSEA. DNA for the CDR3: TGCAGCGTTCAACCGGGACAGGGAAGCTTTGGGGCCAACGTCCTGACTTTC. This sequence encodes CSVQPGQGSFGANVLTF.